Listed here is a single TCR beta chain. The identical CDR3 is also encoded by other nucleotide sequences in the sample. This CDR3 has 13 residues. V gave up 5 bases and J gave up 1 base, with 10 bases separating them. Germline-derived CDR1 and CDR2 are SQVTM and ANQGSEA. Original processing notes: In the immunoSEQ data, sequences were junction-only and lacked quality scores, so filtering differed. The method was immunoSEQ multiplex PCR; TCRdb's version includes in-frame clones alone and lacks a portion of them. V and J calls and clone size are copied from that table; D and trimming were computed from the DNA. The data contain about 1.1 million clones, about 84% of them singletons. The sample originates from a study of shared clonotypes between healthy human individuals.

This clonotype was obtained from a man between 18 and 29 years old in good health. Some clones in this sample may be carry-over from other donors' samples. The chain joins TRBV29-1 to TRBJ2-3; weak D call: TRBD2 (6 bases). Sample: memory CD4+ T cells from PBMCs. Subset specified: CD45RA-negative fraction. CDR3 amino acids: CSVLTGGTDTQYF. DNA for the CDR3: TGCAGCGTTCTTACGGGAGGCACAGATACGCAGTATTTT.